One and the same sample provided the 13 T cell receptor beta chains below, sequenced in a study of blood T cell repertoires in COVID-19. Clones were sequenced by immunoSEQ multiplex PCR, and TCRdb holds only the in-frame ones, with some missing. The data contain about 170,000 clones, approximately 91% of them singletons. Material for sequencing was peripheral blood. The receptors originated from a man in his late teens or twenties with COVID-19, enrolled during active disease.

This clone was seen a handful of times. V and J are TRBV5-6 and TRBJ2-7; possibly TRBD1 for D (5 bases). Germline V gene lookup returns CDR1 SGHDT and CDR2 YYEEEE. This CDR3 comprises 15 residues. V dropped 0 bases and J dropped 0 bases, with 10 bases sitting between them. This CDR3 reads CASSLGLDNSYEQYF. DNA of the CDR3: TGTGCCAGCAGCTTGGGATTGGACAACTCCTACGAGCAGTACTTC.

The chain uses TRBV7-2 and TRBJ2-2, with D possibly TRBD1 on 6 matching bases. V was cut by 3 bases and J by 1 base, with 15 bases left in between. CDR3 length: 17 residues. The germline CDR1 and CDR2 sequences are SGHTA and FQGNSA. The CDR3 protein is CASSLARGGGNTGELFF. Written as DNA, the CDR3 is TGTGCCAGCAGCTTGGCTAGAGGGGGTGGGAACACCGGGGAGCTGTTTTTT.

The CDR3 protein is CASKGYPPEAFF. For the CDR3, the DNA is TGTGCCAGCAAGGGGTATCCACCTGAAGCTTTCTTT. The V and J genes are TRBV28 and TRBJ1-1; maybe TRBD1 (5 bases). V was clipped by 7 bases and J by 6 bases, with 12 bases between them. CDR1 and CDR2 from the germline V gene are MDHEN and SYDVKM. The CDR3 totals 12 residues.

A few counts support this clone. This rearrangement joins TRBV6-2 or TRBV6-3 to TRBJ2-2, with 7 nucleotides matching TRBD1. The CDR3 length is 16 residues. The germline V gene encodes CDR1 MNHEY and CDR2 SVGEGT. Trimming at V came to 2 bases and at J to 5 bases, leaving 8 bases not matched to a gene. The CDR3 DNA is TGTGCCAGCAGTTACCCCCCGGGACAGAGAACCGGGGAGCTGTTTTTT. Translated: CASSYPPGQRTGELFF.

This sequence joins TRBV5-6 and TRBJ2-1, with 10 positions matching TRBD2. Germline V gene sequence: CDR1 SGHDT, CDR2 YYEEEE. The junction had 7 bases not matched to a gene; V was cut back by 2 bases and J by 8 bases. There are 15 residues in the CDR3. The CDR3 sequence is CASSFPSGRGHEQFF. Written as DNA, the CDR3 is TGTGCCAGCAGCTTTCCTAGCGGGAGAGGCCATGAGCAGTTCTTC.

The chain recombines TRBV27 with TRBJ2-7, with TRBD2 as a possible D gene (6 bases). This CDR3 is built from 14 residues. In germline, CDR1 is MNHEY, CDR2 SMNVEV (reference sequence). Trimming left V 3 bases short and J 2 bases short, with 11 bases between. CDR3 DNA sequence: TGTGCCAGCAGTTTGGGCTGGGGGGCCTACGAGCAGTACTTC. Its translation is CASSLGWGAYEQYF.

Regarding this clone: One end of the junction is discordant with germline, which a read error may explain. J is TRBJ1-4 and V is TRBV6-5; D not certain. CDR1 and CDR2 (germline): MNHEY, SVGAGI. This CDR3 comprises 13 residues. Here the CDR3 reads CASSSLAGEKLLF. The CDR3 coding sequence is TGTGCCAGCAGTTCCTTGGCAGGTGAAAAACTGCTTTTT.

V is TRBV11-1 and J is TRBJ2-7; no clear D gene. This CDR3 spans 15 amino acids. Looked up from germline, CDR1 is SGHAT and CDR2 is FQDESV (reference sequence). V lost 2 bases, J lost 3 bases, and 14 bases lay in between. CDR3 in amino acids: CASSLTRSSRYEQYF. In DNA, the CDR3 is TGTGCCAGCAGCTTAACCCGGTCATCCCGCTACGAGCAGTACTTC. The full variable domain, rest sourced from reference TRBV11-1 and TRBJ2-7, is EAEVAQSPRYKITEKSQAVAFWCDPISGHATLYWYRQILGQGPELLVQFQDESVVDDSQLPKDRFSAERLKGVDSTLKIQPAELGDSAMYLCASSLTRSSRYEQYFGPGTRLTVT.

The CDR3 protein is CARSRPVLRREPPNTGELFF. In DNA form, the CDR3 reads TGTGCCAGAAGCCGCCCGGTTCTGCGGCGGGAGCCCCCGAACACCGGGGAGCTGTTTTTT. The chain combines TRBV7-5 with TRBJ2-2; TRBD2, the table's D call, lacks a check against the DNA. TRBV7-5 is designated a pseudogene. The CDR3 contains 20 residues.

This chain joins TRBV15 and TRBJ2-3, with TRBD1 identical over 7 bases. V lost 0 bases to trimming and J lost 5 bases; unmatched junction nucleotides: 8. The CDR3 covers 16 residues. Germline CDR1 LNHNV, CDR2 YYDKDF (reference sequence). The CDR3 coding sequence is TGTGCCACCAGCAGAGATCTCTCTACAGGGGTAGATACGCAGTATTTT. Encoded protein: CATSRDLSTGVDTQYF.

This rearrangement joins TRBV9 to TRBJ2-7, with 9 nucleotides matching TRBD1. The V segment lost 0 bases and the J segment 6 bases; nucleotides outside the gene matches: 4. Germline V gene sequence: CDR1 SGDLS, CDR2 YYNGEE. The CDR3 extends over 14 amino acids. The CDR3 here is CASSVGDRVIEQYF. CDR3 in DNA: TGTGCCAGCAGCGTAGGGGACAGGGTGATCGAGCAGTACTTC.

This chain connects TRBV5-6 to TRBJ2-1; TRBD2 agrees at 9 bases. Germline CDR1 reads SGHDT; CDR2 reads YYEEEE. The CDR3 extends over 16 amino acids. J was trimmed by 0 bases and V by 3 bases; bases with no gene match: 4. The CDR3 sequence is CASSSAGGPSYNEQFF. The DNA of the CDR3 is TGTGCCAGCAGCTCAGCGGGGGGCCCCTCCTACAATGAGCAGTTCTTC.

The chain couples TRBV5-4 to TRBJ1-5; TRBD1 is a possible D gene (6 bases). Germline V CDR1 and CDR2: SGHNT, YYREEE (reference sequence). The CDR3 sequence is 16 residues long. Trimming removed 0 bases at V and 2 bases at J, with 12 bases between. Written as DNA, the CDR3 is TGTGCCAGCAGCTTGGGCGGGGGGCTTGGCAATCAGCCCCAGCATTTT. This gives the protein CASSLGGGLGNQPQHF.